The 18 T cell receptor beta chains presented below share a single source sample, sequenced in a study of control samples from healthy donors and cancer patients. Here immunoSEQ multiplex PCR was the method, and the copy in TCRdb shows in-frame clones only, minus some. The sample has 150,000 or so clones, about 91% seen once. The sequenced sample was blood. The receptors originated from a woman aged 25 to 39 in good health.

This clone appeared a few times. V is TRBV14 and J is TRBJ2-7; D remains ambiguous. The V end lost 4 bases, the J end lost 0 bases, and 13 bases lay between the germline ends. The CDR3 totals 15 residues. Germline CDR1 is SGHDN and CDR2 is FVKESK. CDR3 protein: CASSPLGISSYEQYV. The CDR3 coding sequence is TGTGCCAGCAGCCCTTTGGGAATTAGCTCCTACGAGCAGTACGTC.

The V call is TRBV24-1, the J call TRBJ1-5; D might be TRBD1 (5 bases). Trimming took 3 bases from V and 3 from J, leaving 8 bases between them. This CDR3 is built from 14 residues. Looked up from germline, CDR1 is KGHDR and CDR2 is SFDVKD. CDR3 sequence reads: CATSDVQDNQPQHF. CDR3 DNA sequence: TGTGCCACCAGTGATGTACAGGACAATCAGCCCCAGCATTTT.

The gene calls are TRBV6-5 and TRBJ2-1; 7 positions agree with TRBD2. Germline CDR1 reads MNHEY; CDR2 reads SVGAGI. This CDR3 region has 14 residues. The trim removed 5 bases at V and 1 base at J, leaving 2 bases unmatched. The CDR3 loop is CASSRSGSYNEQFF. Written as DNA, the CDR3 is TGTGCCAGCAGTCGTAGCGGGTCCTACAATGAGCAGTTCTTC.

V and J are TRBV7-6 and TRBJ2-5, with D maybe TRBD2 (7 bases). The CDR3 has 15 amino acids. CDR1 and CDR2 from the germline V gene are SGHVS and FNYEAQ. The V gene lost 1 base and the J gene lost 1 base, with 10 bases spanning the gap. The CDR3 reads CASSLGGGGQETQYF. In DNA, the CDR3 is TGTGCCAGCAGCTTAGGAGGGGGGGGCCAAGAGACCCAGTACTTC. Full variable domain (outside the CDR3, taken from reference TRBV7-6 and TRBJ2-5): GAGVSQSPRYKVTKRGQDVALRCDPISGHVSLYWYRQALGQGPEFLTYFNYEAQQDKSGLPNDRFSAERPEGSISTLTIQRTEQRDSAMYRCASSLGGGGQETQYFGPGTRLLVL.

The J gene is TRBJ2-7, the V gene TRBV7-2; TRBD2 might be the D (6 bases). V dropped 4 bases and J dropped 3 bases, with 16 bases sitting between them. Germline V lookup: CDR1 SGHTA, CDR2 FQGNSA. CDR3 size: 15 residues. This CDR3 reads CASSSRDSQVYEQYF. The CDR3 bases are TGTGCCAGCAGCTCTCGGGACTCCCAGGTCTACGAGCAGTACTTC.

This rearrangement joins TRBV10-1 to TRBJ2-3, with 15 bases identical to TRBD2. CDR1 and CDR2 from the germline V gene are WNHNN and SYGVQD (reference sequence). After removal of 6 bases from V and 2 bases from J, the junction contained 3 bases not matched to a gene. The CDR3 totals 16 residues. The CDR3 nucleotides read TGCGCCAGCAGCGGGACTAGCGGGGGGAACACAGATACGCAGTATTTT. Its protein is CASSGTSGGNTDTQYF.

This clone showed up just once. The V gene is TRBV19, the J gene TRBJ2-1; 8 nucleotides line up with TRBD2. Germline V gene lookup returns CDR1 LNHDA and CDR2 SQIVND (reference sequence). This CDR3 contains 14 residues. J gave up 4 bases and V 4 bases, and 3 bases lay outside the gene matches. The CDR3 spells CASSTGLVYNEQFF. CDR3 DNA sequence: TGTGCCAGTAGTACGGGACTAGTTTACAATGAGCAGTTCTTC.

Concerning this clone itself: Other DNA sequences of this sample code for an identical CDR3. This chain uses TRBV27 with TRBJ1-5, with 7 nucleotides matching TRBD1. Germline trimming cut 3 bases from V and 1 base from J; bases unmatched to any gene: 0. CDR1 is MNHEY and CDR2 is SMNVEV in the germline V gene (reference sequence). The CDR3 covers 14 residues. CDR3 sequence: CASSFRGSNQPQHF. CDR3 nucleotides: TGTGCCAGCAGTTTCAGGGGGAGCAATCAGCCCCAGCATTTT.

The chain recombines TRBV3-1 (or the pseudogene TRBV3-2) with TRBJ1-3; D not resolved. The germline gives CDR1 LGHDT, CDR2 YNNKEL (reference sequence). Trimming stripped 5 bases from V and 0 bases from J, with 17 bases between. The CDR3 contains 17 residues. The CDR3 region has the DNA TGTGCCAGCAGCGTCTTTACCCTATTAAGCTCTGGAAACACCATATATTTT. Protein sequence: CASSVFTLLSSGNTIYF.

This clone occurred once. The chain joins TRBV5-4 to TRBJ1-2; 7 nucleotides match TRBD1. The CDR3 totals 13 residues. Germline trimming cut 3 bases from V and 6 bases from J; bases unmatched to any gene: 5. In germline, CDR1 is SGHNT, CDR2 YYREEE (reference sequence). Here the CDR3 DNA reads TGTGCCAGCAGCTCCGGGACAGCAGATGGCTACACCTTC. Its translation is CASSSGTADGYTF.

V is TRBV27 and J is TRBJ1-5; D remains ambiguous. The CDR3 covers 13 residues. Germline V gives CDR1 MNHEY, CDR2 SMNVEV (reference sequence). With 8 bases removed from V and 2 bases from J, the gap between germline ends came to 10 bases. The CDR3 nucleotides are TGTGCCAGCGCCATTCGTGGCAATCAGCCCCAGCATTTT. Translation gives CASAIRGNQPQHF.

The CDR3 protein is CASSLGPHSGANVLTF. CDR3 DNA sequence: TGCGCCAGCAGCTTAGGACCCCACTCTGGGGCCAACGTCCTGACTTTC. The rearrangement joins TRBV5-1 to TRBJ2-6; D unclear. The CDR3 contains 16 residues. V was trimmed by 2 bases and J by 0 bases, leaving 9 bases between them. CDR1 and CDR2 (germline): SGHRS, YFSETQ.

This chain joins TRBV10-3 and TRBJ2-7, with D tentatively TRBD1 (6 bases). Trimming removed 3 bases at V and 0 bases at J, with 9 bases between. The CDR3 has 14 residues. CDR1 is ENHRY and CDR2 is SYGVKD in the germline V gene. CDR3 loop: CAISDTGSSYEQYV. The CDR3 DNA is TGTGCCATCAGTGACACAGGGAGCTCCTACGAGCAGTACGTC.

This clone was detected once. The chain carries TRBV29-1 and TRBJ2-3; D is ambiguous. The CDR3 totals 10 residues. Trimming shortened V by 5 bases and J by 8 bases, and 8 bases separated the two germline ends. Germline CDR1 SQVTM, CDR2 ANQGSEA. The CDR3 nucleotides read TGCAGCGTTTTCTACGGTACGCAGTATTTT. Its translation is CSVFYGTQYF.

The J gene is TRBJ2-1, the V gene TRBV14, with TRBD1 as a possible D gene (6 bases). Germline V gene data show CDR1 as SGHDN and CDR2 as FVKESK. V lost 4 bases to trimming and J lost 7 bases, with 20 bases between them. CDR3 length: 16 amino acids. CDR3 sequence reads: CASSPLVGGALNEQFF. DNA for the CDR3: TGTGCCAGCAGCCCCCTGGTTGGGGGCGCATTAAATGAGCAGTTCTTC.

This rearrangement joins TRBV5-5 to TRBJ2-7; 9 bases are a match to TRBD1. CDR1 and CDR2 from the germline V gene are SGHKS and YYEKEE (reference sequence). Unmatched junction bases numbered 4, after V lost 4 bases and J lost 2 bases. The CDR3 sequence is 14 residues long. CDR3 nucleotides: TGTGCCAGCAGCGGCGGACAGGGGCCCTACGAGCAGTACTTC. It codes for CASSGGQGPYEQYF.

This chain links TRBV30 with TRBJ1-2; 8 nucleotides line up with TRBD1. The length of the CDR3 is 14 residues. Germline CDR1 GTSNPN, CDR2 SVGIG (reference sequence). J lost 2 bases, V lost 1 base, and 3 bases had no gene match. The CDR3 spells CAWSADRANYGYTF. DNA of the CDR3: TGTGCCTGGAGTGCGGACAGGGCCAACTATGGCTACACCTTC.

The chain couples TRBV5-6 to TRBJ2-2; no clear D. CDR1 is SGHDT, CDR2 YYEEEE, per germline. The V and J ends lost 2 bases and 3 bases respectively, with 11 bases between them. This CDR3 has 15 amino acids. The CDR3 sequence is CASSFLGSHTGELFF. CDR3 nucleotides: TGTGCCAGCAGCTTTCTAGGGTCCCACACCGGGGAGCTGTTTTTT. The complete variable domain, with remaining parts taken from reference TRBV5-6 and TRBJ2-2, reads DAGVTQSPTHLIKTRGQQVTLRCSPKSGHDTVSWYQQALGQGPQFIFQYYEEEERQRGNFPDRFSGHQFPNYSSELNVNALLLGDSALYLCASSFLGSHTGELFFGEGSRLTVL.